Shown below are 21 T cell receptor beta chains from a single sample sequenced in a study of neurological immune-mediated disorders. TCRdb called the 5' RACE reads again in MiXCR, with one record for every CDR3 protein. The table has 78,000 or so distinct CDR3 sequences, about 5.2% seen once. The specimen was PBMCs. Source of these receptors: a woman in her twenties or thirties with multiple sclerosis.

This clonotype was recorded at least ten times. This chain links TRBV27 with TRBJ1-1, with a possible D match to TRBD1 (6 bases). Germline assignment: CDR1 MNHEY and CDR2 SMNVEV (reference sequence). CDR3 length: 13 residues. V gave up 1 base and J gave up 4 bases, with 7 bases separating them. The CDR3 region is CASSLYRVTEAFF. The DNA for the CDR3 is TGTGCCAGCAGTTTATACAGGGTCACTGAAGCTTTCTTT.

The V gene is TRBV5-5, the J gene TRBJ1-5, with 8 bases identical to TRBD1. Germline loops: CDR1 SGHKS, CDR2 YYEKEE (reference sequence). Trimming removed 3 bases from V and 6 bases from J; junction bases left unmatched: 5. This CDR3 is built from 14 residues. CDR3 in amino acids: CASSSQGVGQPQHF. Here the CDR3 DNA reads TGTGCCAGCAGCTCACAGGGGGTGGGTCAGCCCCAGCATTTT.

This clonotype appeared many times. V is TRBV7-6 and J is TRBJ2-2, with TRBD2 matching 7 bases. The CDR3 is made up of 16 amino acids. Germline V CDR1 and CDR2: SGHVS, FNYEAQ. The ends lost 4 bases at V and 7 bases at J; junction bases unmatched: 12. Here the CDR3 DNA reads TGTGCCAGCAGCTCACTAGCGCTTGAAAGGATCGGGGAGCTGTTTTTT. Amino acids: CASSSLALERIGELFF.

This clonotype was recorded a few times. The rearrangement joins TRBV7-8 to TRBJ1-3; D is uncertain. The germline CDR1 and CDR2 sequences are SGHVS and FQNEAQ. The CDR3 is 16 amino acids. The V end lost 0 bases, the J end lost 2 bases, and 11 bases lay between the germline ends. CDR3 bases: TGTGCCAGCAGCTTAGCGCGGGCCAAAACTGGAAACACCATATATTTT. Amino acid sequence: CASSLARAKTGNTIYF.

This clonotype was seen repeatedly, ten times or more. This rearrangement joins TRBV6-1 to TRBJ2-3, with 10 bases lining up with TRBD1. Unmatched junction bases numbered 7, after V lost 8 bases and J lost 5 bases. This CDR3 has 14 amino acids. The V gene's germline CDR1 is MNHNS and CDR2 SASEGT. CDR3 coding DNA: TGTGCCAGCCGGCTGACAGGGGGCATAGATACGCAGTATTTT. This codes for CASRLTGGIDTQYF.

The chain recombines TRBV5-1 with TRBJ2-5, with D possibly being TRBD1 or TRBD2 (5 bases each). Germline CDR1 SGHRS, CDR2 YFSETQ. The CDR3 is made up of 15 amino acids. The V and J ends lost 4 bases and 2 bases respectively, with 15 bases between them. The CDR3 sequence: CASSQYGARQETQYF. CDR3 coding DNA: TGCGCCAGCAGCCAGTACGGGGCGAGGCAAGAGACCCAGTACTTC. Full variable domain (outside the CDR3, taken from reference TRBV5-1 and TRBJ2-5): KAGVTQTPRYLIKTRGQQVTLSCSPISGHRSVSWYQQTPGQGLQFLFEYFSETQRNKGNFPGRFSGRQFSNSRSEMNVSTLELGDSALYLCASSQYGARQETQYFGPGTRLLVL.

In this sample, this clonotype turned up many times. V usage is TRBV4-1 and J usage is TRBJ2-7; D perhaps matches TRBD2 (6 bases). This CDR3 is built from 15 residues. Deletions cut 4 bases from V and 7 bases from J, with 20 bases between. Per germline, CDR1 MGHRA and CDR2 YSYEKL. CDR3 sequence reads: CASSPEIGGVGEQYF. For the CDR3, the DNA is TGCGCCAGCAGCCCTGAAATTGGAGGGGTGGGAGAGCAGTACTTC.

The chain uses TRBV7-8 and TRBJ2-7; the D is unclear. CDR1 SGHVS and CDR2 FQNEAQ come from the germline V gene. V was clipped by 3 bases and J by 5 bases, with 8 bases between them. The CDR3 sequence is 12 residues long. CDR3: CASSFKGNEQYF. The CDR3 DNA follows: TGTGCCAGCAGCTTTAAAGGGAACGAGCAGTACTTC.

This clonotype was seen repeatedly, ten times or more. The chain carries TRBV7-2 and TRBJ2-2, with 10 nucleotides matching TRBD1. The germline CDR1 and CDR2 sequences are SGHTA and FQGNSA. The CDR3 totals 16 residues. V shed 5 bases and J 6 bases; nucleotides not matched to a gene: 9. CDR3 loop: CASSTGQGGLAGELFF. CDR3 nucleotides: TGTGCCAGCAGCACCGGACAGGGGGGCCTAGCCGGGGAGCTGTTTTTT.

This clonotype was detected ten times or more. V is TRBV20-1 and J is TRBJ2-6; 12 nucleotides match TRBD1. The CDR3 runs to 18 residues. The junction had 10 bases not matched to a gene; V was cut back by 3 bases and J by 4 bases. Germline CDR1 and CDR2: DFQATT and SNEGSKA (reference sequence). CDR3 protein: CSASPGTGGAGGANVLTF. The CDR3 DNA is TGCAGTGCTAGCCCCGGGACAGGGGGCGCAGGGGGGGCCAACGTCCTGACTTTC.

This clonotype came up a few times. V and J are TRBV30 and TRBJ2-6; D is perhaps TRBD1 or TRBD2 (5 bases each). Germline V gene data show CDR1 as GTSNPN and CDR2 as SVGIG (reference sequence). V lost 1 base and J 2 bases, leaving 12 bases between the germline ends. The CDR3 loop spans 16 amino acids. The chain's CDR3 is CAWSARGVTGANVLTF. CDR3 bases: TGTGCCTGGAGTGCCCGAGGGGTTACTGGGGCCAACGTCCTGACTTTC.

This clonotype was picked up a small number of times. V usage is TRBV5-1 and J usage is TRBJ2-5, with D perhaps being TRBD1 or TRBD2 (6 bases each). This CDR3 has 14 residues. V lost 1 base and J lost 5, with 12 bases in between. Germline loops: CDR1 SGHRS, CDR2 YFSETQ. The CDR3 is CASSLYGGRETQYF. DNA of the CDR3: TGCGCCAGCAGCTTGTACGGGGGCCGGGAGACCCAGTACTTC.

This clonotype was detected ten times or more. The chain couples TRBV10-3 to TRBJ1-1; D uncertain. Trimming removed 0 bases from V and 6 bases from J, with 8 bases in between. The CDR3 spans 13 residues. Per germline, CDR1 ENHRY and CDR2 SYGVKD. The CDR3 region has the DNA TGTGCCATCAGTGAGTCTGTGAAAGCTGAAGCTTTCTTT. This sequence encodes CAISESVKAEAFF.

This clonotype was observed many times. The chain employs TRBV11-1 and TRBJ2-1; perhaps D is TRBD1 or TRBD2 (5 bases each). Trimming cost V 3 bases and J 7 bases, with 16 bases left between them. This CDR3 contains 15 residues. The germline V gene has CDR1 SGHAT and CDR2 FQDESV (reference sequence). The CDR3, as DNA: TGTGCCAGCAGCTTGTCCGGGACCCCGGTTAATGAGCAGTTCTTC. Amino acids: CASSLSGTPVNEQFF.

This clonotype was recorded many times. The V call is TRBV5-5, the J call TRBJ1-2, with 7 nucleotides matching TRBD1. The CDR3 runs to 14 residues. The junction had 9 bases not matched to a gene; V was cut back by 6 bases and J by 4 bases. Germline CDR1 and CDR2: SGHKS and YYEKEE (reference sequence). The CDR3 sequence: CASIPAPGGYGYTF. The CDR3 region has the DNA TGTGCCAGCATCCCCGCGCCAGGGGGCTATGGCTACACCTTC.

This clonotype appeared many times. The rearrangement joins TRBV20-1 to TRBJ1-4, with TRBD1 matching over 8 bases. The CDR3 is 16 residues long. The ends lost 6 bases at V and 7 bases at J; junction bases unmatched: 16. Germline CDR1 DFQATT, CDR2 SNEGSKA (reference sequence). The CDR3 coding sequence is TGCAGTGCGACCGGGACAGGCGACTTTTGGGGTGAAAAACTGTTTTTT. This encodes CSATGTGDFWGEKLFF.

Many counts were recorded for this clonotype. The chain carries TRBV5-5 and TRBJ1-4, with TRBD1 as a possible D gene (5 bases). The length of the CDR3 is 14 residues. V was trimmed by 1 base and J by 4 bases, leaving 8 bases between them. CDR1 is SGHKS and CDR2 is YYEKEE in the germline V gene (reference sequence). CDR3 amino acids: CASSLRTSNEKLFF. CDR3 nucleotide sequence: TGTGCCAGCAGCTTGAGGACAAGTAATGAAAAACTGTTTTTT.

Ten or more counts support this clonotype. The V gene is TRBV9, the J gene TRBJ1-2, with D possibly being TRBD1 (6 bases). The germline V and J ends were trimmed by 2 bases and 4 bases, with 12 bases remaining between them. Germline V CDR1 and CDR2: SGDLS, YYNGEE. The CDR3 is 14 amino acids. CDR3 in DNA: TGTGCCAGCAGCGTTTCAGGGGATGCCTATGGCTACACCTTC. Amino acids: CASSVSGDAYGYTF. Drawing the rest from reference TRBV9 and TRBJ1-2, the complete variable domain is DSGVTQTPKHLITATGQRVTLRCSPRSGDLSVYWYQQSLDQGLQFLIQYYNGEERAKGNILERFSAQQFPDLHSELNLSSLELGDSALYFCASSVSGDAYGYTFGSGTRLTVV.

This clonotype has a count of ten or more. The chain recombines TRBV5-1 with TRBJ2-5, with a weak D call TRBD2 (6 bases). Germline loops: CDR1 SGHRS, CDR2 YFSETQ. V dropped 5 bases and J dropped 4 bases, with 15 bases sitting between them. The CDR3 has 14 residues. The CDR3: CASREDPAGETQYF. The CDR3, as DNA: TGCGCCAGCAGGGAGGACCCAGCGGGAGAGACCCAGTACTTC.

The sample holds many counts of this clonotype. The chain carries TRBV20-1 and TRBJ2-1; 10 bases agree with TRBD2. After removal of 3 bases from V and 3 bases from J, the junction contained 2 bases not matched to a gene. This CDR3 is built from 14 residues. Germline CDR1 is DFQATT and CDR2 is SNEGSKA (reference sequence). CDR3 in amino acids: CSASGLAVYNEQFF. The DNA of the CDR3 is TGCAGTGCTAGCGGACTAGCGGTCTACAATGAGCAGTTCTTC.

There are many counts of this clonotype. The chain joins TRBV10-2 to TRBJ1-1; unclear D gene. The CDR3 totals 12 residues. Per germline, CDR1 WSHSY and CDR2 SAAADI. V lost 7 bases and J lost 2, with 8 bases in between. CDR3 nucleotide sequence: TGCGCCAGCATCGCAGCAAACACTGAAGCTTTCTTT. Protein: CASIAANTEAFF.